The clone carrying this T cell receptor beta chain was observed at least ten times. Its specificity is not known. Germline CDR1 and CDR2: SGHRS and YFSETQ. This CDR3 has 13 amino acids. V was trimmed by 3 bases and J by 5 bases, leaving 10 bases between them. 5'RACE with 10-nucleotide random UMIs produced the cDNA. TCRdb processed the 5' RACE reads anew with MiXCR; each CDR3 protein has one entry. Here the sample spans around 83,000 distinct CDR3 sequences, over 12% being singletons. These data come from a study of neurological immune-mediated disorders. The study's findings and limits: TCR-beta repertoires seemed private in all groups, with no expanded CDR3 amino acid sequences shared.

2 million unsorted PBMCs were stored in RNAlater at -80 °C before RNA extraction. This clonotype was sampled from a woman aged 50 to 65 in good health. Material for sequencing was PBMCs. The chain links TRBV5-1 to TRBJ2-3, with unresolved D. In DNA form, the CDR3 reads TGCGCCAGCAGCTCTTCGGGTGTAGATACGCAGTATTTT. The encoded protein is CASSSSGVDTQYF. Full variable domain (missing parts from reference TRBV5-1 and TRBJ2-3): KAGVTQTPRYLIKTRGQQVTLSCSPISGHRSVSWYQQTPGQGLQFLFEYFSETQRNKGNFPGRFSGRQFSNSRSEMNVSTLELGDSALYLCASSSSGVDTQYFGPGTRLTVL.